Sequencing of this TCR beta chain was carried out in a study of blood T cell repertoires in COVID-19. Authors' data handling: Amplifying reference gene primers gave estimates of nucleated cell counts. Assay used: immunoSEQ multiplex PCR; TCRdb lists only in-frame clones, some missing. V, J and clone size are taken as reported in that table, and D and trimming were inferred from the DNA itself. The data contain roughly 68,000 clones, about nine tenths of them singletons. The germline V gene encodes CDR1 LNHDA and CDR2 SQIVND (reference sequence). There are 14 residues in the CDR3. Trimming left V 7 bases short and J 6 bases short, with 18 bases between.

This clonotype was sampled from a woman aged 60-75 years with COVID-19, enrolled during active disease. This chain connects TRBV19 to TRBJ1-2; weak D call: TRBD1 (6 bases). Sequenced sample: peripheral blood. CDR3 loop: CASIAGRGDDGYTF. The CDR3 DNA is TGTGCCAGTATCGCCGGGAGGGGGGACGATGGCTACACCTTC.